These 29 T cell receptor beta chains were sequenced from one sample in a study of cytomegalovirus exposure and HLA in healthy donors. In the PCR, 60 Vbeta and 13 Jbeta primers were used. This table comes from immunoSEQ multiplex PCR, and its TCRdb copy is limited to in-frame clones, with some not included. The sample has fewer than 250,000 clones, around 76% seen once. The sample taken for sequencing was PBMCs. These receptors were obtained from a man between 18 and 29 years old in good health and CMV-seronegative.

DNA of the CDR3: TGTGCCAGCAGTCAAGGACAGGGGGCGACTGAAGCTTTCTTT. Protein: CASSQGQGATEAFF. The chain combines TRBV11-1 with TRBJ1-1; TRBD1 aligns across 11 bases. V was pared by 6 bases and J by 5 bases, with 5 bases of the junction left unmatched. Germline V gives CDR1 SGHAT, CDR2 FQDESV (reference sequence). This CDR3 has 14 residues. Using reference TRBV11-1 and TRBJ1-1 for the parts outside the CDR3, the full variable domain is EAEVAQSPRYKITEKSQAVAFWCDPISGHATLYWYRQILGQGPELLVQFQDESVVDDSQLPKDRFSAERLKGVDSTLKIQPAELGDSAMYLCASSQGQGATEAFFGQGTRLTVV.

The chain is built from TRBV5-6 and TRBJ2-2; 9 bases fit TRBD1. There are 15 residues in the CDR3. Losses at the gene ends were 4 bases for V and 4 bases for J; bases not matched to a gene: 5. The germline gives CDR1 SGHDT, CDR2 YYEEEE. The CDR3 bases are TGTGCCAGCAGCGAGACAGGGGGGGTCACCGGGGAGCTGTTTTTT. Its protein product is CASSETGGVTGELFF.

V gene TRBV5-6 combines with J gene TRBJ1-2, with 8 bases matching TRBD1. V was pared by 6 bases and J by 4 bases, with 11 bases of the junction left unmatched. CDR1 and CDR2 (germline): SGHDT, YYEEEE. The CDR3 totals 15 residues. CDR3: CASTYIYRGIYGYTF. In DNA form, the CDR3 reads TGTGCCAGCACTTACATTTACAGGGGGATCTATGGCTACACCTTC.

The J gene is TRBJ2-3, the V gene TRBV27, with a tentative D call TRBD2 (5 bases). Germline V gene data show CDR1 as MNHEY and CDR2 as SMNVEV (reference sequence). The germline V and J ends were trimmed by 2 bases and 2 bases, with 8 bases remaining between them. CDR3 length: 14 amino acids. For the CDR3, the DNA is TGTGCCAGCAGTTTAGAGGGCAACACAGATACGCAGTATTTT. Translation gives CASSLEGNTDTQYF.

In DNA, the CDR3 is TGCGCCAGCAGCCAAGATACCCCGGGAGGGGAGACCCAGTACTTC. It encodes CASSQDTPGGETQYF. The rearrangement joins TRBV4-1 to TRBJ2-5, with TRBD2 matching 8 bases. V shed 0 bases, J shed 5 bases, and the junction held 5 bases outside the gene matches. The germline gives CDR1 MGHRA, CDR2 YSYEKL. There are 15 residues in the CDR3.

The chain joins TRBV10-3 to TRBJ1-2; maybe TRBD1 (6 bases). V was pared by 10 bases and J by 3 bases, with 15 bases between. Germline CDR1 reads ENHRY; CDR2 reads SYGVKD. The CDR3 runs to 13 residues. The CDR3 reads CATKGDPDYGYTF. CDR3 DNA sequence: TGTGCCACCAAGGGGGACCCAGACTATGGCTACACCTTC.

The chain uses TRBV25-1 and TRBJ2-7; D gene unclear. This CDR3 spans 11 amino acids. V was clipped by 6 bases and J by 6 bases, with 9 bases between them. Germline CDR1 reads MGHDK; CDR2 reads SYGVNS. The CDR3 nucleotides are TGTGCCAGCAGACTTCTCGGCGAGCAGTACTTC. Translation gives CASRLLGEQYF.

The rearrangement links TRBV7-3 to TRBJ2-7, with D possibly matching TRBD1 (5 bases). Trimming cost V 2 bases and J 6 bases, with 14 bases left between them. Germline V gene data show CDR1 as SGHTA and CDR2 as FQGTGA. This CDR3 is built from 14 residues. The CDR3: CASSLGAGLAEQYF. The CDR3 nucleotides read TGTGCCAGCAGCTTAGGCGCAGGGTTGGCCGAGCAGTACTTC. Full variable domain (rest looked up from reference TRBV7-3 and TRBJ2-7): GAGVSQTPSNKVTEKGKYVELRCDPISGHTALYWYRQSLGQGPEFLIYFQGTGAADDSGLPNDRFFAVRPEGSVSTLKIQRTERGDSAVYLCASSLGAGLAEQYFGPGTRLTVT.

This clone was seen only a few times. The rearrangement links TRBV2 to TRBJ1-4; TRBD1 matches 8 bases. Germline values: CDR1 SNHLY, CDR2 FYNNEI. Germline trimming cut 2 bases from V and 7 bases from J; bases unmatched to any gene: 6. The CDR3 spans 15 residues. The CDR3 loop reads CASSEQGQALEKLFF. In DNA form, the CDR3 reads TGTGCCAGCAGTGAACAGGGACAGGCTCTTGAAAAACTGTTTTTT.

This rearrangement joins TRBV7-8 to TRBJ2-7; D possibly corresponds to TRBD2 (5 bases). This CDR3 has 13 residues. V dropped 1 base and J dropped 6 bases, with 10 bases sitting between them. Germline lookup yields CDR1 SGHVS and CDR2 FQNEAQ. CDR3 loop: CASSLVVGVEQYF. The CDR3 bases are TGTGCCAGCAGCTTAGTTGTCGGGGTCGAGCAGTACTTC.

This chain links TRBV10-2 with TRBJ1-2; 8 nucleotides align to TRBD1. The V gene's germline CDR1 is WSHSY and CDR2 SAAADI. The CDR3 consists of 17 residues. Trimming took 5 bases from V and 5 from J; bases not matched to a gene: 16. The CDR3 nucleotides are TGCGCCAGCAGTTGGAGTATGCCGGGGACAGGAAGTTATGGCTACACCTTC. Amino acids: CASSWSMPGTGSYGYTF.

The CDR3 spells CASSKGTGGYEQYF. The CDR3 nucleotides read TGCGCCAGCAGCAAGGGGACAGGGGGATACGAGCAGTACTTC. The chain recombines TRBV5-1 with TRBJ2-7, with 11 bases that match TRBD1. V was pared by 4 bases and J by 4 bases, with 4 bases of the junction left unmatched. CDR1 and CDR2 (germline): SGHRS, YFSETQ. There are 14 residues in the CDR3.

CDR3 sequence reads: CASSGHSYNSPLHF. The CDR3 DNA follows: TGCGCCAGCAGTGGGCACAGTTATAATTCACCCCTCCACTTT. This chain uses TRBV4-1 with TRBJ1-6; no clear D. The CDR3 has 14 residues. CDR1 and CDR2 from the germline V gene are MGHRA and YSYEKL. The V end was cut by 6 bases, the J end by 4 bases, with 10 bases between.

The V gene is TRBV2, the J gene TRBJ2-7; D is unresolved. The CDR3 is 11 amino acids. Germline V CDR1 and CDR2: SNHLY, FYNNEI. With 6 bases removed from V and 8 bases from J, the gap between germline ends came to 11 bases. This chain's CDR3 is CASRLRQQQYF. The DNA for the CDR3 is TGTGCCAGCAGACTCAGACAACAGCAGTACTTC.

V gene TRBV28 combines with J gene TRBJ1-5; weak D call: TRBD1 (6 bases). Trimming shortened V by 3 bases and J by 5 bases, and 17 bases separated the two germline ends. Looked up from germline, CDR1 is MDHEN and CDR2 is SYDVKM. This CDR3 is 16 amino acids long. DNA of the CDR3: TGTGCCAGCAGTTTCGCAGCTGGGGGGGGCGATCAGCCCCAGCATTTT. It translates to CASSFAAGGGDQPQHF. Full variable domain (remainder filled in from reference TRBV28 and TRBJ1-5): DVKVTQSSRYLVKRTGEKVFLECVQDMDHENMFWYRQDPGLGLRLIYFSYDVKMKEKGDIPEGYSVSREKKERFSLILESASTNQTSMYLCASSFAAGGGDQPQHFGDGTRLSIL.

V usage is TRBV7-9 and J usage is TRBJ2-1; possible D gene TRBD2, 7 bases. Germline assignment: CDR1 SEHNR and CDR2 FQNEAQ (reference sequence). Trimming pared 3 bases from V and 8 bases from J, leaving 20 bases between. The length of the CDR3 is 16 residues. The CDR3 reads CASSFSRSGGRDEQFF. CDR3 nucleotides: TGTGCCAGCAGCTTTTCGAGGTCCGGGGGGCGCGATGAGCAGTTCTTC.

The J gene is TRBJ2-5, the V gene TRBV5-1, with 11 bases fitting TRBD2. The CDR3 is made up of 15 amino acids. Germline lookup yields CDR1 SGHRS and CDR2 YFSETQ. J gave up 3 bases and V 4 bases, and 5 bases lay outside the gene matches. CDR3 nucleotide sequence: TGCGCCAGCAGCCCCCTGGGACTAGCGGAAGAGACCCAGTACTTC. Translation gives CASSPLGLAEETQYF.

This clone was seen only a few times. The rearrangement uses TRBV11-2 and TRBJ2-1; 8 nucleotides match TRBD1. CDR1 is SGHAT and CDR2 is FQNNGV in the germline V gene. The CDR3 is 12 amino acids. Trimming at V came to 6 bases and at J to 7 bases, leaving 2 bases not matched to a gene. The CDR3 loop reads CASRRQGNEQFF. DNA of the CDR3: TGTGCCAGCAGGAGACAGGGGAATGAGCAGTTCTTC.

This clone was recorded only once. Other nucleotide sequences in the sample specify the same CDR3. The chain couples TRBV6-1 to TRBJ2-7; D possibly corresponds to TRBD1 (6 bases). Germline V gene lookup returns CDR1 MNHNS and CDR2 SASEGT. The V and J ends lost 6 bases and 5 bases respectively, with 17 bases between them. This CDR3 contains 14 residues. Here the CDR3 DNA reads TGTGCCAGCAGAGGCGGGCAGGGGTTTGACGAGCAGTACTTC. This translates into CASRGGQGFDEQYF.

This chain joins TRBV19 and TRBJ1-1, with D tentatively TRBD1 (5 bases). The germline V gene encodes CDR1 LNHDA and CDR2 SQIVND (reference sequence). V lost 11 bases to trimming and J lost 0 bases, with 22 bases between them. The CDR3 is 16 residues long. The CDR3 here is CASLPQGAVMNTEAFF. DNA for the CDR3: TGTGCCTCCTTGCCCCAGGGTGCGGTCATGAACACTGAAGCTTTCTTT. The full variable domain, with the rest looked up from reference TRBV19 and TRBJ1-1, is DGGITQSPKYLFRKEGQNVTLSCEQNLNHDAMYWYRQDPGQGLRLIYYSQIVNDFQKGDIAEGYSVSREKKESFPLTVTSAQKNPTAFYLCASLPQGAVMNTEAFFGQGTRLTVV.

The rearrangement links TRBV10-1 to TRBJ1-2, with TRBD1 identical over 10 bases. Germline V gene lookup returns CDR1 WNHNN and CDR2 SYGVQD (reference sequence). Trimming removed 6 bases from V and 4 bases from J; junction bases left unmatched: 8. CDR3 length equals 15 residues. The CDR3 region has the DNA TGCGCCAGCAGCGACAGGGGGCGAGTTGTCTATGGCTACACCTTC. This gives the protein CASSDRGRVVYGYTF.

V and J are TRBV28 and TRBJ1-1; 7 positions match TRBD1. The CDR3 covers 15 residues. V gave up 5 bases and J gave up 5 bases; unmatched junction bases: 11. In germline, CDR1 is MDHEN, CDR2 SYDVKM. In DNA form, the CDR3 reads TGTGCCAGCAGTAAAACGGACATCAGGGGGACTGAAGCTTTCTTT. This gives the protein CASSKTDIRGTEAFF.

The chain uses TRBV5-4 and TRBJ1-2; 12 bases align to TRBD1. This CDR3 spans 15 amino acids. V shed 5 bases, J shed 8 bases, and the junction held 10 bases outside the gene matches. CDR1 is SGHNT and CDR2 is YYREEE in the germline V gene (reference sequence). The CDR3 nucleotides read TGTGCCAGCAGACCAGGGACAGGGGGCACGAAAGGCTACACCTTC. Translating gives CASRPGTGGTKGYTF.

The chain combines TRBV7-2 with TRBJ1-1, with D perhaps TRBD1 (5 bases). Germline lookup yields CDR1 SGHTA and CDR2 FQGNSA. Trimming pared 5 bases from V and 4 bases from J, leaving 11 bases between. This CDR3 region has 13 residues. This CDR3 reads CASSLGGGTEAFF. CDR3 sequence (DNA): TGTGCCAGCAGCCTCGGGGGGGGCACTGAAGCTTTCTTT. Together with reference TRBV7-2 and TRBJ1-1, the CDR3 gives the full variable domain: GAGVSQSPSNKVTEKGKDVELRCDPISGHTALYWYRQSLGQGLEFLIYFQGNSAPDKSGLPSDRFSAERTGGSVSTLTIQRTQQEDSAVYLCASSLGGGTEAFFGQGTRLTVV.

This clone was seen a single time. The chain joins TRBV2 to TRBJ2-4, with D unresolved. The CDR3 is 16 amino acids. V lost 6 bases and J lost 0, with 15 bases in between. Germline V gene sequence: CDR1 SNHLY, CDR2 FYNNEI. The CDR3 bases are TGTGCCAGCAGCGGTTCGCGAGCATCAGCCAAAAACATTCAGTACTTC. It codes for CASSGSRASAKNIQYF.

The chain employs TRBV5-4 and TRBJ1-6; 7 nucleotides line up with TRBD1. The trim removed 3 bases at V and 7 bases at J, leaving 10 bases unmatched. Germline V CDR1 and CDR2: SGHNT, YYREEE (reference sequence). This CDR3 contains 16 residues. CDR3 sequence reads: CASSSPQGPGNSPLHF. CDR3 coding DNA: TGTGCCAGCAGCTCACCACAGGGGCCGGGGAATTCACCCCTCCACTTT.

The chain uses TRBV19 and TRBJ1-1, with D perhaps matching TRBD1 (5 bases). The CDR3 consists of 14 residues. The V gene's germline CDR1 is LNHDA and CDR2 SQIVND (reference sequence). With 6 bases removed from V and 0 bases from J, the gap between germline ends came to 11 bases. CDR3 loop: CASRTGALNTEAFF. The CDR3, as DNA: TGTGCCAGTAGAACAGGAGCGTTGAACACTGAAGCTTTCTTT. The full variable domain, completed using reference TRBV19 and TRBJ1-1, is DGGITQSPKYLFRKEGQNVTLSCEQNLNHDAMYWYRQDPGQGLRLIYYSQIVNDFQKGDIAEGYSVSREKKESFPLTVTSAQKNPTAFYLCASRTGALNTEAFFGQGTRLTVV.

This sequence joins TRBV9 and TRBJ2-3; 9 bases are a match to TRBD1. The V gene's germline CDR1 is SGDLS and CDR2 YYNGEE. V trimming: 4 bases; J trimming: 4 bases; junction bases outside the gene matches: 10. The CDR3 consists of 16 residues. CDR3 sequence reads: CASSPRTGEVADTQYF. The CDR3 region has the DNA TGTGCCAGCAGCCCACGGACAGGGGAGGTGGCAGATACGCAGTATTTT.

J is TRBJ1-2 and V is TRBV13; D perhaps matches TRBD1 (5 bases). The V gene's germline CDR1 is PRHDT and CDR2 FYEKMQ (reference sequence). CDR3 length: 12 amino acids. V was trimmed by 2 bases and J by 8 bases, leaving 9 bases between them. The CDR3 spells CASSLRTQGYTF. The DNA of the CDR3 is TGTGCCAGCAGCTTAAGGACACAGGGCTACACCTTC. The whole variable domain, filled in from reference TRBV13 and TRBJ1-2, reads AAGVIQSPRHLIKEKRETATLKCYPIPRHDTVYWYQQGPGQDPQFLISFYEKMQSDKGSIPDRFSAQQFSDYHSELNMSSLELGDSALYFCASSLRTQGYTFGSGTRLTVV.